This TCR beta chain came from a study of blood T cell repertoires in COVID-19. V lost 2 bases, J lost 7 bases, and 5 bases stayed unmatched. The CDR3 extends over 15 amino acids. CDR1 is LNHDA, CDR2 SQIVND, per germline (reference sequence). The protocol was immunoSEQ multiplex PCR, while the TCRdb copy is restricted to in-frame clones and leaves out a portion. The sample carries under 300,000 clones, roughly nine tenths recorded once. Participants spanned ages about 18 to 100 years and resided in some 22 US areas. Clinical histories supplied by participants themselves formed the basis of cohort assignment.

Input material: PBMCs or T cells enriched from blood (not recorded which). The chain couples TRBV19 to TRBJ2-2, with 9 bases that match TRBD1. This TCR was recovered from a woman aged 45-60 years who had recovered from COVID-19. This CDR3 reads CASSIIQGADGELFF. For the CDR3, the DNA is TGTGCCAGTAGTATAATACAGGGGGCAGACGGGGAGCTGTTTTTT.